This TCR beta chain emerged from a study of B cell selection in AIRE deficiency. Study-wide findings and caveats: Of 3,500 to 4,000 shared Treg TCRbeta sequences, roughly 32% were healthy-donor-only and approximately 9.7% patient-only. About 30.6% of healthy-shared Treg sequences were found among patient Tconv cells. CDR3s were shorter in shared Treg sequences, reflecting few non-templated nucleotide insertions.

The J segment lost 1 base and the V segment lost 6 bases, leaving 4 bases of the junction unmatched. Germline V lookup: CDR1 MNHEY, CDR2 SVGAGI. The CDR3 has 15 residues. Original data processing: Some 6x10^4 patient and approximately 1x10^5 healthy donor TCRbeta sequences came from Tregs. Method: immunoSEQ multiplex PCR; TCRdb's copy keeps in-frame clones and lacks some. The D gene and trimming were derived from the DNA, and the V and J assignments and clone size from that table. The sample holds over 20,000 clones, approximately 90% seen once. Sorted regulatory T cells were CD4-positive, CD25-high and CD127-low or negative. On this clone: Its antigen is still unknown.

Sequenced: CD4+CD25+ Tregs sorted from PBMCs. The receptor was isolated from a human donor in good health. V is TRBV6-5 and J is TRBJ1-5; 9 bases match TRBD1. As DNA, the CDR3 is TGTGCCAGCAGGGGACAGGGTAGGAGCAATCAGCCCCAGCATTTT. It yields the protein CASRGQGRSNQPQHF.